This note documents a single T cell receptor beta chain sequence. Antigen: not known. The CDR3 totals 15 residues. Trimming removed 3 bases at V and 2 bases at J, with 15 bases between. Per germline, CDR1 SGHRS and CDR2 YFSETQ. Peripheral blood came from all dose cohorts at three timepoints. The sample comes from a study of OX40 agonist ivuxolimab in advanced cancers. Study conclusions and caveats: In the expanded peripheral T cells, antigen specificity was never determined.

Sequencing was performed with immunoSEQ multiplex PCR; in TCRdb, only in-frame clones are kept and a portion is missing. The sample contains 50,000 or so clones, approximately 90% of which appear only once. This receptor was identified in an adult with an advanced solid tumor such as melanoma, head and neck, liver or kidney cancer. The chain is built from TRBV5-1 and TRBJ2-7; possibly TRBD2 for D (5 bases). This specimen consisted of CD4+ or CD8+ T cells sorted from blood, obtained in a trial of the OX40 agonist ivuxolimab. The CDR3 reads CASSSVGAGPYEQYF. DNA of the CDR3: TGCGCCAGCAGCTCAGTCGGTGCGGGCCCCTACGAGCAGTACTTC.